Presented here are 27 T cell receptor beta chains from one specimen sequenced in a study of identical twins. One entry per CDR3 protein results from TCRdb running MiXCR on the 5' RACE reads. In the table there are 570,000 or so distinct CDR3 sequences, approximately 9.6% of which are singletons. These same data were also listed under a study on yellow fever vaccine responses in identical twins.

Sequencing input: PBMCs. The receptors here all came from a woman between 18 and 29 years old in good health.

This clonotype occurred many times. The chain couples TRBV7-2 to TRBJ2-7, with TRBD2 as a possible D gene (6 bases). The CDR3 covers 14 residues. Germline CDR1 reads SGHTA; CDR2 reads FQGNSA. V lost 2 bases and J lost 3, with 11 bases in between. The CDR3 region has the DNA TGTGCCAGCAGCTTACGGGGGTTACTCTACGAGCAGTACTTC. This sequence encodes CASSLRGLLYEQYF.

This clonotype has a handful of counts. This chain joins TRBV7-8 and TRBJ2-3, with a weak D call TRBD1 (6 bases). Trimming left V 5 bases short and J 4 bases short, with 13 bases between. CDR3 size: 14 residues. Germline V gene sequence: CDR1 SGHVS, CDR2 FQNEAQ. The CDR3 nucleotides read TGTGCCAGCAGCCCCATCCCAGGGGCAGATACGCAGTATTTT. This codes for CASSPIPGADTQYF.

This clonotype turned up a few times. The genes are TRBV9 and TRBJ2-5; 7 nucleotides line up with TRBD1. The CDR3 has 18 residues. Germline-derived CDR1 and CDR2 are SGDLS and YYNGEE. J lost 0 bases, V lost 0 bases, and 11 bases had no gene match. The CDR3 region is CASSVDEGQPSYQETQYF. In nucleotides, the CDR3 is TGTGCCAGCAGCGTAGATGAGGGACAGCCATCGTACCAAGAGACCCAGTACTTC. Together with reference TRBV9 and TRBJ2-5, the CDR3 gives the full variable domain: DSGVTQTPKHLITATGQRVTLRCSPRSGDLSVYWYQQSLDQGLQFLIQYYNGEERAKGNILERFSAQQFPDLHSELNLSSLELGDSALYFCASSVDEGQPSYQETQYFGPGTRLLVL.

This clonotype was seen many times. An end of the junction differs from the germline gene, which may be a read error. The rearrangement uses TRBV24-1 and TRBJ2-7, with D hard to call. The CDR3 is 8 amino acids. Germline V gene sequence: CDR1 KGHDR, CDR2 SFDVKD. The CDR3 region has the DNA TGTGCCACCAGTGGGACGAACTTC. Protein sequence: CATSGTNF.

In this sample, this clonotype turned up a few times. The CDR3 DNA reads as TGTGCCAGCAGCCAATTCCGGGGCTACTACGAGCAGTACTTC. Amino acid sequence: CASSQFRGYYEQYF. This chain connects TRBV3-1 to TRBJ2-7; D might be TRBD1 or TRBD2, each matching 5 bases. Germline V gene lookup returns CDR1 LGHDT and CDR2 YNNKEL (reference sequence). Trimming took 2 bases from V and 3 from J, leaving 11 bases between them. The length of the CDR3 is 14 residues.

This clonotype was picked up many times. CDR3 DNA: TGTGCCAGCACCATAGCGTCGATCGGAGAGCAGTTCTTC. Translated: CASTIASIGEQFF. J is TRBJ2-1 and V is TRBV7-9, with a possible D match to TRBD2 (5 bases). The V gene's germline CDR1 is SEHNR and CDR2 FQNEAQ (reference sequence). CDR3 size: 13 residues. The V end was cut by 7 bases, the J end by 10 bases, with 17 bases between.

This clonotype turned up a few times. The chain is built from TRBV4-3 and TRBJ2-3; D is uncertain. Trimming shortened V by 3 bases and J by 2 bases, and 12 bases separated the two germline ends. The length of the CDR3 is 15 residues. Germline V gene data show CDR1 as LGHNA and CDR2 as YSLEER. Here the CDR3 DNA reads TGCGCCAGCAGCCAGTTGGCTACAAACACAGATACGCAGTATTTT. This translates into CASSQLATNTDTQYF.

The CDR3 coding sequence is TGTGCCAGCAGCCCCGGTCTACGGGGTGGGGAGACCCAGTACTTC. Encoded protein: CASSPGLRGGETQYF. V usage is TRBV6-2 or TRBV6-3 and J usage is TRBJ2-5, with D tentatively TRBD2 (5 bases). Trimming cost V 6 bases and J 5 bases, with 19 bases left between them. The germline V gene encodes CDR1 MNHEY and CDR2 SVGEGT. The CDR3 is 15 residues long.

This clonotype was seen at least ten times. The V and J genes are TRBV20-1 and TRBJ2-3; D gene ambiguous. This CDR3 has 13 amino acids. CDR1 and CDR2 (germline): DFQATT, SNEGSKA (reference sequence). With 3 bases removed from V and 6 bases from J, the gap between germline ends came to 13 bases. This chain's CDR3 is CSARPLGSDTQYF. The DNA for the CDR3 is TGCAGTGCTAGGCCTTTAGGGTCTGATACGCAGTATTTT.

This clonotype was counted only a few times. The rearrangement joins TRBV4-2 to TRBJ1-5; 11 bases fit TRBD1. The trim removed 2 bases at V and 9 bases at J, leaving 9 bases unmatched. Germline V lookup: CDR1 LGHNA, CDR2 YNFKEQ. The CDR3 is 16 amino acids. Here the CDR3 reads CASSQQGGQGDGPQHF. CDR3 nucleotide sequence: TGTGCCAGCAGCCAACAAGGGGGACAGGGGGATGGGCCCCAGCATTTT.

J is TRBJ2-1 and V is TRBV7-3, with D uncertain. This CDR3 is built from 13 residues. Trimming shortened V by 5 bases and J by 6 bases, and 11 bases separated the two germline ends. In germline, CDR1 is SGHTA, CDR2 FQGTGA. Written as DNA, the CDR3 is TGTGCCAGCAGCGTACTGATCGGCAATGAGCAGTTCTTC. Protein: CASSVLIGNEQFF. Full variable domain (remainder filled in from reference TRBV7-3 and TRBJ2-1): GAGVSQTPSNKVTEKGKYVELRCDPISGHTALYWYRQSLGQGPEFLIYFQGTGAADDSGLPNDRFFAVRPEGSVSTLKIQRTERGDSAVYLCASSVLIGNEQFFGPGTRLTVL.

This clonotype was counted between two and nine times. The chain recombines TRBV29-1 with TRBJ2-7, with TRBD2 matching 7 bases. Trimming took 4 bases from V and 7 from J; bases not matched to a gene: 16. This CDR3 is built from 15 residues. Germline CDR1 reads SQVTM; CDR2 reads ANQGSEA. CDR3 sequence reads: CSVGGASGPRVEQYF. CDR3 DNA sequence: TGCAGCGTTGGAGGGGCTAGCGGACCCAGGGTTGAGCAGTACTTC.

Here the CDR3 DNA reads TGTGCCAGCAGCTTAGCAGGGACTAGCGGGAGAACTAGCACAGATACGCAGTATTTT. It specifies CASSLAGTSGRTSTDTQYF. The chain joins TRBV7-9 to TRBJ2-3; 14 bases agree with TRBD2. Germline assignment: CDR1 SEHNR and CDR2 FQNEAQ (reference sequence). CDR3 size: 19 residues. The ends lost 0 bases at V and 0 bases at J; junction bases unmatched: 5. The complete variable domain, with remaining parts taken from reference TRBV7-9 and TRBJ2-3, reads DTGVSQNPRHKITKRGQNVTFRCDPISEHNRLYWYRQTLGQGPEFLTYFQNEAQLEKSRLLSDRFSAERPKGSFSTLEIQRTEQGDSAMYLCASSLAGTSGRTSTDTQYFGPGTRLTVL.

This clonotype was detected many times. CDR3 in amino acids: CSARLSPGTQYF. Written as DNA, the CDR3 is TGCAGTGCTAGGCTCTCCCCCGGCACCCAGTATTTT. V usage is TRBV20-1 and J usage is TRBJ2-3; D not certain. Germline V gives CDR1 DFQATT, CDR2 SNEGSKA (reference sequence). Trimming pared 3 bases from V and 12 bases from J, leaving 16 bases between. CDR3 size: 12 residues.

This clonotype has just a few counts. The chain is built from TRBV7-9 and TRBJ2-2; 9 bases are shared with TRBD1. This CDR3 region has 16 residues. J gave up 3 bases and V 4 bases, and 6 bases lay outside the gene matches. Germline-derived CDR1 and CDR2 are SEHNR and FQNEAQ (reference sequence). CDR3 sequence reads: CASSSLGTGYTGELFF. CDR3 DNA: TGTGCCAGCAGCTCCCTCGGGACAGGGTACACCGGGGAGCTGTTTTTT.

This clonotype was counted only a few times. The chain couples TRBV12-3 or TRBV12-4 to TRBJ2-6, with D perhaps matching TRBD1 (5 bases). This CDR3 is built from 15 residues. Trimming pared 6 bases from V and 4 bases from J, leaving 13 bases between. The CDR3 loop is CASSRDSAGANVLTF. DNA of the CDR3: TGTGCCAGCAGCCGCGACAGTGCCGGGGCCAACGTCCTGACTTTC.

Ten or more counts support this clonotype. The chain links TRBV2 to TRBJ1-1, with D maybe TRBD1 (6 bases). Deletions cut 4 bases from V and 1 base from J, with 13 bases between. Germline V lookup: CDR1 SNHLY, CDR2 FYNNEI. CDR3 length: 15 amino acids. The CDR3 here is CASSVQGSQNTEAFF. As DNA, the CDR3 is TGTGCCAGCAGTGTACAGGGTAGCCAGAACACTGAAGCTTTCTTT. Combining the CDR3 with reference TRBV2 and TRBJ1-1 gives the whole variable domain EPEVTQTPSHQVTQMGQEVILRCVPISNHLYFYWYRQILGQKVEFLVSFYNNEISEKSEIFDDQFSVERPDGSNFTLKIRSTKLEDSAMYFCASSVQGSQNTEAFFGQGTRLTVV.

This clonotype was observed a few times. The chain couples TRBV7-2 to TRBJ2-2; TRBD2 might be the D (5 bases). Trimming left V 5 bases short and J 6 bases short, with 16 bases between. This CDR3 is built from 15 residues. Per the germline V gene, CDR1 is SGHTA and CDR2 is FQGNSA. Here the CDR3 DNA reads TGTGCCAGCAGCGCAGACGGGAACCAGGCCGGGGAGCTGTTTTTT. As protein: CASSADGNQAGELFF.

The chain combines TRBV11-2 with TRBJ2-2, with TRBD1 as a possible D gene (5 bases). Trimming took off 1 base at V and 3 bases at J, with 9 bases between the two ends. Germline V gene data show CDR1 as SGHAT and CDR2 as FQNNGV. The CDR3 sequence is 15 residues long. For the CDR3, the DNA is TGTGCCAGCAGCTTAGCAGTCAGGGACACCGGGGAGCTGTTTTTT. Translation gives CASSLAVRDTGELFF. The full variable domain, rest sourced from reference TRBV11-2 and TRBJ2-2, is EAGVAQSPRYKIIEKRQSVAFWCNPISGHATLYWYQQILGQGPKLLIQFQNNGVVDDSQLPKDRFSAERLKGVDSTLKIQPAKLEDSAVYLCASSLAVRDTGELFFGEGSRLTVL.

This clonotype has a handful of counts. This chain connects TRBV6-1 to TRBJ2-3; D is perhaps TRBD2 (5 bases). With 4 bases removed from V and 0 bases from J, the gap between germline ends came to 8 bases. This CDR3 is 14 amino acids long. The germline V gene encodes CDR1 MNHNS and CDR2 SASEGT. The CDR3 here is CASSASGSTDTQYF. The CDR3 DNA sequence: TGTGCCAGCAGTGCCAGCGGAAGCACAGATACGCAGTATTTT.

This clonotype occurred many times. The rearrangement joins TRBV5-1 to TRBJ2-5; D may be TRBD2 (5 bases). This CDR3 comprises 14 residues. V lost 2 bases to trimming and J lost 2 bases, with 10 bases between them. Germline-derived CDR1 and CDR2 are SGHRS and YFSETQ. CDR3: CASSFGSGQETQYF. The CDR3 DNA reads TGCGCCAGCAGCTTCGGAAGCGGACAAGAGACCCAGTACTTC.

This clonotype was observed many times. The chain employs TRBV7-6 and TRBJ1-2; tentatively, D is TRBD1 (6 bases). Trimming cost V 1 base and J 10 bases, with 13 bases left between them. Germline lookup yields CDR1 SGHVS and CDR2 FNYEAQ. CDR3 length equals 13 residues. The DNA of the CDR3 is TGTGCCAGCAGCTTAGAGACAGGCGGGGTCTACACCTTC. Translated, it gives CASSLETGGVYTF.

This clonotype is a singleton in its sample. CDR3 nucleotides: TGTGCCAGCAGCTCCCTACAGGGGGCGAGGGCTGAAGCTTTCTTT. It translates to CASSSLQGARAEAFF. This chain joins TRBV7-9 and TRBJ1-1, with 9 bases aligning to TRBD1. Germline V gene lookup returns CDR1 SEHNR and CDR2 FQNEAQ (reference sequence). After removal of 4 bases from V and 6 bases from J, the junction contained 9 bases not matched to a gene. The CDR3 loop spans 15 amino acids.

This clonotype was recorded many times. V usage is TRBV12-3 or TRBV12-4 and J usage is TRBJ1-1; D unresolved. The CDR3 totals 14 residues. Trimming shortened V by 3 bases and J by 2 bases, and 10 bases separated the two germline ends. CDR3 sequence reads: CASSFSAKNTEAFF. In DNA form, the CDR3 reads TGTGCCAGCAGTTTTAGTGCCAAAAACACTGAAGCTTTCTTT.

V and J are TRBV20-1 and TRBJ2-5; 11 positions agree with TRBD2. CDR3 length: 16 amino acids. CDR1 is DFQATT, CDR2 SNEGSKA, per germline (reference sequence). V shed 3 bases, J shed 2 bases, and the junction held 8 bases outside the gene matches. The CDR3 nucleotides read TGCAGTGCTAGTATGCTAGCGGGGGGAATACAAGAGACCCAGTACTTC. Amino acid sequence: CSASMLAGGIQETQYF.

Many counts were recorded for this clonotype. The rearrangement links TRBV4-3 to TRBJ2-1; TRBD2 matches 8 bases. V gave up 0 bases and J gave up 4 bases; unmatched junction bases: 2. The CDR3 totals 15 residues. Germline CDR1 reads LGHNA; CDR2 reads YSLEER. The CDR3 loop is CASSQELAGYNEQFF. The CDR3 DNA sequence: TGCGCCAGCAGCCAAGAATTAGCGGGATACAATGAGCAGTTCTTC.

This chain joins TRBV20-1 and TRBJ2-7, with TRBD2 identical over 11 bases. CDR1 is DFQATT and CDR2 is SNEGSKA in the germline V gene (reference sequence). Unmatched junction bases numbered 7, after V lost 6 bases and J lost 0 bases. The CDR3 contains 15 residues. CDR3 region: CSAADTSGGSYEQYF. The CDR3 DNA sequence: TGCAGTGCCGCCGATACTAGCGGGGGCTCCTACGAGCAGTACTTC.